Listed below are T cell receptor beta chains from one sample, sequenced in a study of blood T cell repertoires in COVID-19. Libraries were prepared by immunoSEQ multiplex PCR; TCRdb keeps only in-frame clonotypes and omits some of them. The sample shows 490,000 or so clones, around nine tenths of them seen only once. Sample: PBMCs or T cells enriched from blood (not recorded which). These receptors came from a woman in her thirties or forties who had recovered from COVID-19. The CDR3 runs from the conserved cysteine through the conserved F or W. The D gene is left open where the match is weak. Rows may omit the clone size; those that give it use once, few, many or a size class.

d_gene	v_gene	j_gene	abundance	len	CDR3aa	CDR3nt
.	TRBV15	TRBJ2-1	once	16	CATSRDLQRFGNEQFF	TGTGCCACCAGCAGAGATCTACAGCGGTTCGGGAATGAGCAGTTCTTC
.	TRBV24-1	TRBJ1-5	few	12	CATSDPLGPQHF	TGTGCCACCAGTGATCCCCTAGGACCCCAGCATTTT
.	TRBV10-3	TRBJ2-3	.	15	CAISGGSGPTDTQYF	TGTGCCATCAGTGGCGGCTCTGGTCCCACAGATACGCAGTATTTT
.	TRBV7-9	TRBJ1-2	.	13	CASSSLGSYGYTF	TGTGCCAGCAGTTCCCTGGGGAGCTATGGCTACACCTTC
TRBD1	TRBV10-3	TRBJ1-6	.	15	CAISTGTGHNSPLHF	TGTGCCATCAGCACCGGGACAGGACATAATTCACCCCTCCACTTT
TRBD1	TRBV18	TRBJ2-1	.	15	CASSAGTVPYNEQFF	TGTGCCAGCTCAGCCGGGACAGTCCCCTACAATGAGCAGTTCTTC
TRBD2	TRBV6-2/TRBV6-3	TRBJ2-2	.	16	CASSYSLAGRGGELFF	TGTGCCAGCAGTTACTCTCTAGCGGGAAGGGGCGGGGAGCTGTTTTTT
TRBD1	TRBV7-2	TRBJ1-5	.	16	CASSLAGGAGNQPQHF	TGTGCCAGCAGCTTGGCAGGGGGCGCGGGGAATCAGCCCCAGCATTTT
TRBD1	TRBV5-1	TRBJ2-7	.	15	CASSPPSGGTYEQYF	TGCGCCAGCAGCCCACCTTCAGGGGGTACTTACGAGCAGTACTTC
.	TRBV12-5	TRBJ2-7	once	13	CASGLTSYHEQYF	TGTGCTAGTGGTTTGACTAGCTACCACGAGCAGTACTTC
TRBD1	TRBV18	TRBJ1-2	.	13	CASSPQDRVGYTF	TGTGCCAGCTCACCTCAGGACAGGGTGGGCTACACCTTC
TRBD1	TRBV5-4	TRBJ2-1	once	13	CASSPGQGDSEFF	TGTGCCAGCAGCCCGGGACAGGGGGACTCGGAGTTCTTC
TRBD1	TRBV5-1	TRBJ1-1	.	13	CASSFAGGTEAFF	TGCGCCAGCAGCTTCGCAGGGGGCACTGAAGCTTTCTTT
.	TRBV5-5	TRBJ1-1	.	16	CASSLGSSSRNTEAFF	TGTGCCAGCAGCTTGGGATCTTCTTCCAGGAACACTGAAGCTTTCTTT
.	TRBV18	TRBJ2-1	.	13	CASSEGQYNEQFF	TGTGCCAGCTCAGAAGGACAGTACAATGAGCAGTTCTTC
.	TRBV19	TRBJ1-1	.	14	CASSIVGRDTEAFF	TGTGCCAGTAGTATAGTAGGGAGGGACACTGAAGCTTTCTTT
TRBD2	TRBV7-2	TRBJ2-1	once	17	CASSSLAGDLSYNEQFF	TGTGCCAGCAGCTCACTAGCGGGAGACCTCTCCTACAATGAGCAGTTCTTC
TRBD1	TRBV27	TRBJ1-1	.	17	CASSGKTGQGWNTEAFF	TGTGCCAGCAGTGGAAAAACGGGACAGGGGTGGAACACTGAAGCTTTCTTT